One sample yielded the 20 T cell receptor beta chains listed below, sequenced in a study of T cells in Graves' hyperthyroidism and ophthalmopathy. Amplification of TCR beta CDR3 regions was performed using RNA transcripts as template. The study used the HTBI primer set for a first-round RT-PCR of the TCR CDR3. TCRdb reprocessed the multiplex PCR reads via MiXCR and lists one record per CDR3 protein. The table lists hundreds of thousands of distinct CDR3 sequences, approximately 23% of them singletons. Sequenced material: blood. These receptor sequences come from a man aged 25 to 40 with Graves' ophthalmopathy.

In this sample, this clonotype turned up many times. The V and J genes are TRBV6-1 and TRBJ2-1; 7 bases line up with TRBD1. V was clipped by 6 bases and J by 3 bases; unmatched bases: 8. This CDR3 comprises 15 residues. Germline-derived CDR1 and CDR2 are MNHNS and SASEGT. CDR3 DNA sequence: TGTGCCAGCAGGACCGGGACAGCATACTACAATGAGCAGTTCTTC. This translates into CASRTGTAYYNEQFF.

Worth noting for this clonotype: This may arise from a read error, as a much more abundant clone is one base away. The rearrangement links TRBV11-2 to TRBJ2-1; the match to TRBD2 covers 8 bases. The CDR3 spans 15 residues. The junction had 1 base not matched to a gene; V was cut back by 1 base and J by 2 bases. Per germline, CDR1 SGHAT and CDR2 FQNNGV. The DNA for the CDR3 is TGTGCCAGCAGCTTAGCGGGACTAGCCTACAATGAGCAGTTCTTC. The encoded protein is CASSLAGLAYNEQFF.

The V and J genes are TRBV18 and TRBJ1-1; D possibly corresponds to TRBD1 (6 bases). This CDR3 has 14 amino acids. V dropped 6 bases and J dropped 12 bases, with 23 bases sitting between them. CDR1 KGHSH and CDR2 LQKENI come from the germline V gene. CDR3 sequence reads: CASSPPWDSGATFF. CDR3 bases: TGTGCCAGCTCCCCCCCCTGGGACTCAGGGGCGACTTTCTTT.

This clonotype was counted at least ten times. The gene calls are TRBV10-3 and TRBJ2-3; 9 bases map to TRBD2. The CDR3 spans 16 residues. CDR1 is ENHRY and CDR2 is SYGVKD in the germline V gene. V lost 2 bases, J lost 2 bases, and 5 bases stayed unmatched. The CDR3 region is CAISERLAGTTDTQYF. The CDR3 coding sequence is TGTGCCATCAGTGAGCGGCTAGCGGGGACCACAGATACGCAGTATTTT.

Ten or more counts support this clonotype. V is TRBV11-2 and J is TRBJ2-2; 10 nucleotides match TRBD2. J gave up 3 bases and V 2 bases, and 3 bases lay outside the gene matches. Germline V gene lookup returns CDR1 SGHAT and CDR2 FQNNGV. The CDR3 totals 16 residues. Here the CDR3 reads CASSLFLAGDTGELFF. In nucleotides, the CDR3 is TGTGCCAGCAGCTTATTTCTAGCGGGAGACACCGGGGAGCTGTTTTTT.

The sample holds many counts of this clonotype. The chain combines TRBV3-1 with TRBJ2-5, with 11 bases matching TRBD2. Unmatched junction bases numbered 9, after V lost 1 base and J lost 5 bases. Germline V gene lookup returns CDR1 LGHDT and CDR2 YNNKEL (reference sequence). This CDR3 comprises 17 residues. CDR3 region: CASSQGLAGGPRETQYF. As DNA, the CDR3 is TGTGCCAGCAGCCAAGGGTTAGCGGGAGGGCCGCGGGAGACCCAGTACTTC.

The chain carries TRBV30 and TRBJ2-4; D is perhaps TRBD2 (5 bases). Germline V CDR1 and CDR2: GTSNPN, SVGIG (reference sequence). V lost 0 bases to trimming and J lost 0 bases, with 18 bases between them. The CDR3 contains 18 residues. The CDR3 is CAWSVPIRGYQAKNIQYF. CDR3 sequence (DNA): TGTGCCTGGAGTGTACCGATCCGGGGTTACCAAGCCAAAAACATTCAGTACTTC.

This chain joins TRBV6-1 and TRBJ1-1; tentative D call: TRBD1 (6 bases). This CDR3 comprises 15 residues. The V end was cut by 5 bases, the J end by 6 bases, with 19 bases between. Germline V gene lookup returns CDR1 MNHNS and CDR2 SASEGT. CDR3 loop: CASSRRQADIAEAFF. The DNA for the CDR3 is TGTGCCAGCAGTCGACGACAGGCAGATATAGCTGAAGCTTTCTTT.

The V and J genes are TRBV28 and TRBJ1-6; D is possibly TRBD1 (6 bases). Germline CDR1 MDHEN, CDR2 SYDVKM. There are 14 residues in the CDR3. V shed 2 bases and J shed 10 bases, with 12 bases lying between them. CDR3 region: CASSLGGRGSPLHF. In DNA form, the CDR3 reads TGTGCCAGCAGTTTAGGGGGCAGGGGCTCACCCCTCCACTTT.

Remarks on this clonotype: A clone one base away is much larger, so this may be a read error. This sequence joins TRBV7-3 and TRBJ2-1; D not resolved. This CDR3 is built from 14 residues. Trimming stripped 7 bases from V and 8 bases from J, with 18 bases between. CDR1 and CDR2 from the germline V gene are SGHTA and FQGTGA. CDR3 loop: CASNSDPGVDEQFF. In nucleotides, the CDR3 is TGTGCCAGCAACTCGGACCCCGGAGTGGATGAGCAGTTCTTC.

The chain is built from TRBV7-9 and TRBJ1-2, with D uncertain. Germline CDR1 and CDR2: SEHNR and FQNEAQ (reference sequence). Deletions cut 1 base from V and 8 bases from J, with 8 bases between. The CDR3 is 12 residues long. CDR3 DNA sequence: TGTGCCAGCAGCTTAGGAAATGGGGGCTACACCTTC. Encoded protein: CASSLGNGGYTF.

Turning to this clonotype: Since a much larger clone is just one base distant, this may be a read error. Given the absence of the conserved phenylalanine or tryptophan at the CDR3 end, a read error is likely. The chain links TRBV11-1 to TRBJ2-7, with 9 bases lining up with TRBD2. CDR3 length: 19 residues. The V segment lost 3 bases and the J segment 7 bases; nucleotides outside the gene matches: 22. Germline CDR1 is SGHAT and CDR2 is FQDESV (reference sequence). The CDR3: CASSFIYRTSASGNLEQYL. In DNA, the CDR3 is TGTGCCAGCAGCTTCATCTACCGGACTAGCGCCTCGGGTAATCTGGAGCAGTACCTC.

The chain couples TRBV7-2 to TRBJ1-5, with a possible D match to TRBD1 (5 bases). V was clipped by 7 bases and J by 0 bases, with 16 bases between them. This CDR3 has 16 amino acids. CDR1 is SGHTA, CDR2 FQGNSA, per germline. In nucleotides, the CDR3 is TGTGCCAGCAAACGGGGGATGACCGATAGCAATCAGCCCCAGCATTTT. Translated, it gives CASKRGMTDSNQPQHF.

This clonotype was detected a few times. This chain connects TRBV27 to TRBJ1-5, with D perhaps matching TRBD1 (6 bases). The CDR3 loop spans 14 amino acids. The V end lost 6 bases, the J end lost 0 bases, and 9 bases lay between the germline ends. Germline V gives CDR1 MNHEY, CDR2 SMNVEV (reference sequence). The CDR3, as DNA: TGTGCCAGCAGCTCAGGGGTTAGCAATCAGCCCCAGCATTTT. Amino acid sequence: CASSSGVSNQPQHF.

The genes are TRBV19 and TRBJ1-4, with a possible D match to TRBD1 (6 bases). Deletions cut 8 bases from V and 8 bases from J, with 15 bases between. Germline V gives CDR1 LNHDA, CDR2 SQIVND (reference sequence). The CDR3 has 13 amino acids. Written as DNA, the CDR3 is TGTGCCAGTCAGAGCGGGGGCAGGGAAAAACTGTTTTTT. It translates to CASQSGGREKLFF.

At least ten counts were recorded for this clonotype. The chain couples TRBV12-3 or TRBV12-4 to TRBJ2-7; no reliable D call. The CDR3 covers 13 residues. V gave up 3 bases and J gave up 4 bases, with 10 bases separating them. The CDR3, as DNA: TGTGCCAGCAGTTTCGGTCCGAGGTACGAGCAGTACTTC. It specifies CASSFGPRYEQYF.

This clonotype was recorded many times. The chain employs TRBV5-1 and TRBJ2-3; the match to TRBD2 covers 10 bases. CDR3 length: 15 residues. Germline loops: CDR1 SGHRS, CDR2 YFSETQ. J was trimmed by 3 bases and V by 0 bases; bases with no gene match: 1. The CDR3 is CASSLAGLATDTQYF. The CDR3, as DNA: TGCGCCAGCAGCTTGGCGGGACTAGCGACAGATACGCAGTATTTT.

In the case of this clonotype: One end of the junction fails to match germline, which may point to a read error. This chain connects TRBV2 to TRBJ1-2; the D is unclear. Germline V lookup: CDR1 SNHLY, CDR2 FYNNEI. This CDR3 has 14 residues. The CDR3 DNA reads as TGTGCCAGCAGTGAAGCGCGGAACGTGGTGGGCTGCACCTTC. Translation gives CASSEARNVVGCTF.

This clonotype was found many times. V is TRBV18 and J is TRBJ2-7; 7 bases match TRBD2. This CDR3 has 13 amino acids. After removal of 4 bases from V and 3 bases from J, the junction contained 3 bases not matched to a gene. CDR1 and CDR2 (germline): KGHSH, LQKENI. The CDR3 nucleotides read TGTGCCAGCTCACTCTCTAGCGGCTACGAGCAGTACTTC. This sequence encodes CASSLSSGYEQYF.

The V gene is TRBV27, the J gene TRBJ1-1; no clear D. The germline V and J ends were trimmed by 5 bases and 6 bases, with 13 bases remaining between them. The CDR3 runs 13 residues. Per germline, CDR1 MNHEY and CDR2 SMNVEV (reference sequence). CDR3: CASSAYAASEAFF. The DNA of the CDR3 is TGTGCCAGCAGTGCGTACGCCGCGTCTGAAGCTTTCTTT.